The clone carrying this TCR beta chain was counted many times. These data belong to a study of T-cell reconstitution after alpha-beta-depleted transplantation in children. TCRbeta library preparation incorporated unique molecular identifiers. MiXCR, applied by TCRdb to the PCR reads, yields one record per CDR3 protein. The profile shows roughly 670,000 distinct CDR3 sequences, less than 15% of them singletons. V lost 2 bases and J lost 4, with 14 bases in between. The CDR3 runs to 15 residues. Germline-derived CDR1 and CDR2 are SGDLS and YYNGEE. This material consisted of PBMCs, taken before TCRalphabeta/CD19-depleted stem cell transplant. The chain has TRBV9 and TRBJ2-3, with no clear D. The TCR comes from a girl aged 2 to 9 with congenital amegakaryocytic thrombocytopenia, due to receive a stem cell transplant. The DNA for the CDR3 is TGTGCCAGCAGCGTTCTCCGCGGCCTCCCAGATACGCAGTATTTT. Translated: CASSVLRGLPDTQYF.